This T cell receptor (beta chain) was documented in a study of T cell changes during pregnancy in multiple sclerosis. Looked up from germline, CDR1 is DFQATT and CDR2 is SNEGSKA (reference sequence). The V end was cut by 6 bases, the J end by 7 bases, with 9 bases between. This CDR3 comprises 11 residues. This clone appeared a single time. Sequenced by immunoSEQ multiplex PCR; TCRdb stores in-frame clones only, minus some. The sample lists about 44,000 clones, approximately 96% occurring once. The sample was peripheral blood, taken in the second trimester of pregnancy. This sequence was found in a female donor with multiple sclerosis, enrolled in a pregnancy study. The rearrangement joins TRBV20-1 to TRBJ2-2, with a possible D match to TRBD1 (6 bases). DNA for the CDR3: TGCAGTGCCAGGGGCGGCGGGGAGCTGTTTTTT. This codes for CSARGGGELFF.